This T cell receptor beta chain was identified during a study of cytomegalovirus exposure and HLA in healthy donors (dated by TCRdb to about 2017). For the wider study: An earlier analysis of several hundred of the donors reported under 300 Gb of sequence data and roughly 120 million unique TCR beta sequences obtained from about 179 million T cells. In a later analysis, previously published TCR beta repertoires from roughly 710 donors were re-analyzed and high-resolution HLA genotyping was added so that TCR occurrence patterns could be studied. Every discovery cohort repertoire had been produced on one sequencing platform. HLA typing covered class I and class II loci at four-digit resolution. Because of strong linkage in the cohort, four to six DR-DQ haplotypes were treated as single units for association and clustering. In addition to the first cohort of approximately 650 subjects, a separate validation cohort of approximately 120 different subjects was used. Across approximately 400 genotyped donors of the cohort, an average of about 240,000 unique TCR beta nucleotide sequences per donor were sequenced, and approximately 17% of those sequences were non-productive. Rather than using new phenotypic data, the later analysis identified candidate immune exposures from TCR beta sequences and from how often those sequences occurred across donors. Genome-wide SNP genotypes for about 60% of the roughly 670 donors were used in a later genetic analysis, which treated that subset as a discovery cohort. The study combined high-throughput TCR immunosequencing, statistical association of individual TCRs with disease status, and machine learning to predict cytomegalovirus infection status. An earlier analysis of 587 of the donors applied high-throughput TCR beta sequencing to assess whether each TCR beta V gene segment acted as functional or pseudogenic. The study used immunosequencing to profile the T cell repertoires of several hundred subjects and linked those repertoires to cytomegalovirus serostatus. An early release covering over 500 HLA-typed donors comprised 250 to 350 gigabases of sequencing data and 85 million to 100 million unique TCR sequences. Typing coverage varied by locus: roughly 620-640 donors for A, B, C, DRB1 and DQB1; around 560 for DQA1; around 610 for DPA1; 400 to 480 for DPB1. Donor age, sex, ethnicity and CMV serostatus were compiled alongside the repertoire data. The aim of the study was to test whether cataloging public T cell receptors could identify signatures of past pathogen exposure. Of the 300 to 450 genotyped donors, 70% to 90% were placed in the genetic ancestry cluster associated with self-reported Caucasian donors. Broad study findings and their caveats: A later analysis found that most CMV-associated TCR beta chains appeared HLA-restricted, with HLA associations seemingly driven largely by CMV exposure. In a later genetic analysis, a missense DCLRE1C variant was associated with V-gene and J-gene trimming of TCR beta chains, and the association was replicated in an independent cohort. A total of 150 to 200 TCR beta chains were listed by the study as associated with cytomegalovirus. Presence/absence analyses assumed roughly uniform sequencing depth across donors, an assumption that may not hold. In a later analysis, HLA-associated TCR beta chains were found to be more clonally expanded and to have lower generation probabilities than equally common non-associated chains. Because HLA typing was missing for some donors at each locus, association tests included only the typed subset. The earlier analysis of approximately 590 of the donors excluded approximately 17 rarely observed V segments, including chromosome 9 orphons, because counts were too low. In a later analysis, several top co-occurrence clusters were reported to appear linked to parvovirus B19, influenza, CMV and Epstein-Barr virus. Most TCR sequences were observed very rarely across donors, whereas some public TCRs were present in many individuals. In a later analysis, TCR association rates were found to vary across HLA loci, with the most associated TCRs seen for DRB1 alleles and the fewest for HLA-C alleles. A further reported finding was that TCR beta sequences accurately predicted the HLA-A and HLA-B alleles for most subjects in the first cohort. In an earlier analysis of 587 of the donors, most TCR beta V segments appeared in productive rearrangements about 90% or about 30% of the time, broadly matching IMGT annotations. The sequencing pipeline was judged likely to have produced a cluster of highly shared sequence variants as a technical artifact. In this cohort, only TCR beta chains were sequenced, and detectable features were limited by the absence of alpha or paired-chain data. In vitro tests confirmed that three of the cytomegalovirus-associated TCR beta chains recognize cytomegalovirus antigens. Specific HLA alleles were associated with 15,000 to 20,000 TCR beta sequences at a false discovery rate of 0.05 in a later analysis. When HLA alleles, especially DR and DQ, strongly co-occurred, TCR associations were difficult to assign to individual alleles. The only immune exposure information available for the cohort was CMV serostatus. Correlated functional status among segregating V segments might reflect linkage disequilibrium, but an unknown experimental factor could not be ruled out. Some IMGT-functional V segments, including TRBV6-2 and TRBV6-3, could not be told apart with the 87-base-pair reads, so those segments were excluded. It was suggested by the authors that the approach could potentially be generalized to other disease states and immunological phenotypes. Compared with the approximately 710-donor mean, donors in an Asian-associated ancestry cluster had fewer N-insertions in productive TCRs, according to a later genetic analysis. The classifier was reported to diagnose cytomegalovirus status with high specificity and sensitivity in both the original and validation cohorts.

From its cysteine to its phenylalanine, the CDR3 spans 17 amino acids. The CDR3 DNA has 51 bases and is translated from base 1. At the junction V is shortened by 3 bases and J by 0 bases, with 15 bases in between. CDR1 SGHKS and CDR2 YYEKEE were looked up in the germline V gene (reference sequence). The cohort was made up of approximately 700 healthy bone marrow donors. Cohort members were all nominally healthy when sampled, although unrecorded immune exposures were likely present. The donor was CMV seropositive and was included in the group of 250 to 350 seropositive cohort members. Every donor gave a peripheral blood sample, and the peripheral blood mononuclear cells from that sample were used for TCR beta sequencing. Genomic DNA was extracted from the blood cell samples with the Qiagen DNeasy Blood Extraction Kit. Note on this clone: Its recognized antigen is unknown. Base qualities are missing; no much larger clone stands one base away.

Library preparation was by the immunoSEQ multiplex PCR assay. The multiplex PCR relied on a mix of 60 forward primers for TCR Vbeta segments and 13 reverse primers for TCR Jbeta segments. The CDR3 region of rearranged TCR beta genes was amplified from genomic DNA by a multiplex PCR assay. On the Illumina HiSeq System, the amplified TCR beta libraries were sequenced as 87-base-pair reads. Turning to the authors' computational methods: In a later analysis, roughly 80 million unique TCR beta chains were counted across the 690 or so repertoires, and some 10 million of these chains were shared by at least two donors. To remove PCR and sequencing errors, raw reads were error-corrected and collapsed into unique sequences using a nearest-neighbor algorithm that merged closely related sequences. CDR3 sequences were aligned to IMGT reference sequences to assign V, D and J gene segments. For a sequence to be retained, a match of at least six nucleotides was required to both a V gene segment and a J gene segment. Rearrangements were called productive when the CDR3 lacked stop codons and stayed in frame with V and J; all others were non-productive. Following IMGT convention, CDR3 was defined as the stretch from the second conserved V-encoded cysteine to the conserved J-encoded phenylalanine. The earlier analysis of more than 450 of the donors excluded sequences that lacked an unambiguous match to a single V gene segment. In an earlier analysis of a few hundred of the donors, a V segment was called functional when productive rearrangements were above 56.7%, and segregating when the standard deviation between donors exceeded 5%. A statistical classification framework was developed to diagnose cytomegalovirus status using the catalog of TCR beta chain sequences. A later analysis assigned V and J genes by comparing TCR nucleotide sequences with IMGT/GENE-DB human TR gene sequences. The TCRdist pipeline was used in a later analysis to assign CDR3 sequences and most-parsimonious VDJ recombination scenarios. In a later analysis, each TCR beta chain was defined by its CDR3 amino acid sequence together with its V-gene family, and reads without a unique V-gene family were excluded. In a later analysis, 500 to 650 highly shared, low-generation-probability nucleotide sequences were removed to address suspected cross-contamination and a sequencing artifact. In a later analysis, a clonal expansion index for each public chain was calculated from normalized within-repertoire ranks of inferred template counts. Generation probabilities in a later analysis came from a VDJ recombination model fitted to out-of-frame rearrangements, and those results were checked against IGoR. In a later analysis, hypergeometric tests were used to score TCR-TCR, TCR-HLA and TCR-CMV co-occurrence, with a repertoire-size bias correction applied to TCR pairs. To estimate false discovery rates, a later analysis permuted the HLA or CMV assignments 20 times. In a later analysis, co-occurring TCRs were grouped using DBSCAN, with TCRdist sequence similarity added in when clustering inside HLA-allele-positive subsets. Repertoires with fewer than 30,000 or more than 120,000 public chains were left out of co-occurrence clustering, as were five repertoires with anomalous nucleotide sharing. TCRdb took this table from immuneACCESS and kept in-frame rearrangements with V and J called. Such tables lack part of the clones; where checked against another copy, unresolved V genes explain under half of the gap, and the rest is unexplained. V, J and clone size reflect that table, while D and trimming were determined from the DNA. The table for this sample lists around 200,000 clones; 75% to 85% of them were counted only once. The ten largest clones add up to around 1.2% of the sample.

The chain is assembled from TRBV5-5 and TRBJ2-2, with a tentative D gene TRBD1 over 6 matching bases. The sequenced sample was PBMCs. The TCR originated in a girl aged 2 to 9 in good health and CMV-seropositive. The CDR3 region reads CASSSLTGPSNTGELFF. The nucleotides are TGTGCCAGCAGCTCCCTCACAGGGCCGTCGAACACCGGGGAGCTGTTTTTT.